A few counts support the clone carrying this T cell receptor beta chain. Germline V lookup: CDR1 SGDLS, CDR2 YYNGEE. Trimming removed 3 bases from V and 7 bases from J, with 19 bases in between. The CDR3 has 16 amino acids. The data were taken from a study of blood T cell repertoires in COVID-19. On the study more broadly: Some COVID-19 samples were acute and others convalescent; all came from the United States, Italy and Spain. T cells, B-cell-depleted T cells, or PBMCs supplied cDNA or gDNA.

Authors' analysis steps: Amplification with reference gene primers provided the estimates of nucleated cell counts. TCRdb keeps only in-frame clones here, not all; method: immunoSEQ multiplex PCR. Clonal size and the V and J genes are those of that table, whereas D and trimming came from the DNA. This table holds tens of thousands of clones, roughly 84% found once. The rearrangement links TRBV9 to TRBJ1-4, with D tentatively TRBD1 (6 bases). The TCR was taken from a man between 65 and 85 years old with acute or convalescent COVID-19. The sequencing input was peripheral blood. DNA for the CDR3: TGTGCCAGCAGCGCCCTGGGTGGGGGCGCCCCTGAAAAACTGTTTTTT. It encodes CASSALGGGAPEKLFF.